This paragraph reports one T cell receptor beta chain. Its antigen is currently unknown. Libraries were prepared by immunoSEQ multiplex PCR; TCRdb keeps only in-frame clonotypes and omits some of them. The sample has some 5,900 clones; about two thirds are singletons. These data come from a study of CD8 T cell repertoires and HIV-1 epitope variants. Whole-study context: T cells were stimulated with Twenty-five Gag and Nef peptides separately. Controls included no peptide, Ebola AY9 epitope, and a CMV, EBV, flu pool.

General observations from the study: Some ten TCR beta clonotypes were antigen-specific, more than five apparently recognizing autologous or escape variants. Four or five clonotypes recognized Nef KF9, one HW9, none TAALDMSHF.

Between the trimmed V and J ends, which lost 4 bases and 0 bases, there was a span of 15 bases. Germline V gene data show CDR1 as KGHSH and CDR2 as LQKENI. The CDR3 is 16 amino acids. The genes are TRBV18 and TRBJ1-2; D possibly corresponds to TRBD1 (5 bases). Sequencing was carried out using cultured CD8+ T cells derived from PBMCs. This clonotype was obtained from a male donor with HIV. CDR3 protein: CASSLSSGTPNYGYTF. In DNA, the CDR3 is TGTGCCAGCTCACTCAGCTCCGGGACCCCTAACTATGGCTACACCTTC.